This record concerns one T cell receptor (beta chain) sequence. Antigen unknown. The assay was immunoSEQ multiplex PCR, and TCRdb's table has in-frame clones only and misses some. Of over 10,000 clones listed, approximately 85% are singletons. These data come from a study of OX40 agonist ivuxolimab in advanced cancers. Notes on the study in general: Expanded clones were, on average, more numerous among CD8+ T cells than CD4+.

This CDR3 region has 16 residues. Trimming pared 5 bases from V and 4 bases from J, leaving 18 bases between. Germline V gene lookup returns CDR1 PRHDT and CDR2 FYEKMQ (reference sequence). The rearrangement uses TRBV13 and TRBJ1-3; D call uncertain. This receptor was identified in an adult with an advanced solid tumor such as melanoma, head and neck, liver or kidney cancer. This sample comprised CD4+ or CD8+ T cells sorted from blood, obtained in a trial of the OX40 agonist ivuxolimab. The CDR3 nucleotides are TGTGCCAGCAGCCGGTGGGGTGATTTACAGGGAAACACCATATATTTT. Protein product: CASSRWGDLQGNTIYF.